The 17 T cell receptor beta chains below come from one sample, sequenced in a study of neurological immune-mediated disorders. Sample time point: longitudinal time-point 2. TCRdb redid the calling of the 5' RACE reads with MiXCR, one entry per CDR3 protein. The table lists roughly 80,000 distinct CDR3 sequences, 5.8% of them singletons. Sequences were obtained from PBMCs. The receptors derive from a woman aged 55-70 years with multiple sclerosis.

This clonotype has ten or more counts. V gene TRBV7-8 combines with J gene TRBJ2-1, with TRBD2 matching over 9 bases. With 1 base clipped from V and 7 bases from J, the junction kept 2 bases outside the gene matches. The CDR3 consists of 14 residues. Germline CDR1 and CDR2: SGHVS and FQNEAQ. The CDR3 here is CASSLGTSGNEQFF. CDR3 nucleotides: TGTGCCAGCAGCTTAGGTACTAGCGGGAATGAGCAGTTCTTC.

As DNA, the CDR3 is TGTGCCAGCAGCTTAGAAACGAGCGGGGGGATGTATGAGCAGTTCTTC. Amino acids: CASSLETSGGMYEQFF. The rearrangement uses TRBV11-2 and TRBJ2-1, with TRBD2 identical over 9 bases. Germline assignment: CDR1 SGHAT and CDR2 FQNNGV. V shed 0 bases, J shed 8 bases, and the junction held 8 bases outside the gene matches. This CDR3 comprises 16 residues.

Many counts were recorded for this clonotype. CDR3 sequence (DNA): TGCAGTGCTCCTGGACAGATTTATAGCAATCAGCCCCAGCATTTT. This codes for CSAPGQIYSNQPQHF. The chain combines TRBV20-1 with TRBJ1-5; D is perhaps TRBD1 (6 bases). This CDR3 contains 15 residues. Germline CDR1 DFQATT, CDR2 SNEGSKA (reference sequence). The V end was cut by 5 bases, the J end by 0 bases, with 14 bases between.

Only one count was recorded for this clonotype. This could be a read error, since a much larger clone is one nucleotide away. The chain recombines TRBV5-1 with TRBJ2-7; D not certain. Germline CDR1 reads SGHRS; CDR2 reads YFSETQ. The V gene lost 0 bases and the J gene lost 7 bases, with 20 bases spanning the gap. The CDR3 is 16 residues long. The CDR3 DNA reads as TGCGCCAGCAGCTTGGGAAATGGGGTTACCAAGAGGGAGCAGTACTTC. As protein: CASSLGNGVTKREQYF.

Ten or more counts support this clonotype. The rearrangement joins TRBV7-2 to TRBJ2-7, with D perhaps matching TRBD2 (6 bases). Germline V gene data show CDR1 as SGHTA and CDR2 as FQGNSA. The CDR3 spans 14 residues. V was cut by 2 bases and J by 0 bases, with 8 bases left in between. DNA for the CDR3: TGTGCCAGCAGCTTACTAGCGTTCTCCTACGAGCAGTACTTC. It translates to CASSLLAFSYEQYF.

This clonotype was picked up many times. The chain uses TRBV5-1 and TRBJ1-3, with TRBD1 matching 7 bases. The germline V gene encodes CDR1 SGHRS and CDR2 YFSETQ. The CDR3 extends over 15 amino acids. The J segment lost 4 bases and the V segment lost 1 base, leaving 5 bases of the junction unmatched. The CDR3 sequence is CASSLRGPSGNTIYF. The CDR3 nucleotides are TGCGCCAGCAGCTTGAGGGGGCCATCGGGAAACACCATATATTTT.

There are a few counts of this clonotype. Germline and junction disagree at one end, which may indicate a read error. CDR3 in amino acids: CAISSTGVTEAFF. CDR3 sequence (DNA): TGTGCCATCAGCTCGACAGGGGTTACTGAAGCTTTCTTT. This chain joins TRBV7-2 and TRBJ1-1; TRBD1 aligns across 8 bases. This CDR3 comprises 13 residues. Per the germline V gene, CDR1 is SGHTA and CDR2 is FQGNSA. Full variable domain (missing parts from reference TRBV7-2 and TRBJ1-1): GAGVSQSPSNKVTEKGKDVELRCDPISGHTALYWYRQSLGQGLEFLIYFQGNSAPDKSGLPSDRFSAERTGGSVSTLTIQRTQQEDSAVYLCAISSTGVTEAFFGQGTRLTVV.

As regards this clonotype: Without the conserved terminal phenylalanine or tryptophan, this CDR3 likely stems from a read error. The CDR3 DNA reads as TGCAGCGTTGACTGGCAGGAAAAACTGTTTCTT. Translating gives CSVDWQEKLFL. The chain has TRBV29-1 and TRBJ1-4; D is uncertain. CDR3 size: 11 residues. The V end lost 3 bases, the J end lost 8 bases, and 7 bases lay between the germline ends. CDR1 SQVTM and CDR2 ANQGSEA come from the germline V gene.

This clonotype has at least ten counts. The chain is built from TRBV20-1 and TRBJ2-3; 12 nucleotides line up with TRBD2. There are 14 residues in the CDR3. The V segment lost 5 bases and the J segment 5 bases; nucleotides outside the gene matches: 5. Looked up from germline, CDR1 is DFQATT and CDR2 is SNEGSKA (reference sequence). For the CDR3, the DNA is TGCAGTGCTTATCTAGCGGGGGGGCGAGATACGCAGTATTTT. Translated, it gives CSAYLAGGRDTQYF.

At least ten counts were recorded for this clonotype. The chain joins TRBV5-1 to TRBJ2-1; D is ambiguous. CDR1 and CDR2 (germline): SGHRS, YFSETQ. V was trimmed by 3 bases and J by 8 bases, leaving 6 bases between them. This CDR3 comprises 11 residues. The CDR3 bases are TGCGCCAGCAGCTCGTTCTATGAGCAGTTCTTC. This gives the protein CASSSFYEQFF.

This clonotype has a count of ten or more. The chain recombines TRBV29-1 with TRBJ2-2, with D perhaps being TRBD1 or TRBD2 (6 bases each). The CDR3 consists of 14 residues. Germline CDR1 SQVTM, CDR2 ANQGSEA. The V end lost 3 bases, the J end lost 5 bases, and 13 bases lay between the germline ends. CDR3 amino acids: CSVEEGGVTGELFF. CDR3 in DNA: TGCAGCGTTGAGGAGGGGGGTGTAACCGGGGAGCTGTTTTTT.

At least ten counts were recorded for this clonotype. This chain uses TRBV5-1 with TRBJ1-1; tentative D call: TRBD1 (6 bases). CDR1 and CDR2 (germline): SGHRS, YFSETQ. The CDR3 length is 16 residues. Deletions cut 4 bases from V and 0 bases from J, with 16 bases between. The CDR3 nucleotides read TGCGCCAGCAGCGGTGGACAGATCCGCATGAACACTGAAGCTTTCTTT. Translating it yields CASSGGQIRMNTEAFF.

This clonotype counts as large. The chain employs TRBV6-5 and TRBJ2-2; 9 bases align to TRBD1. This CDR3 has 14 residues. Germline CDR1 reads MNHEY; CDR2 reads SVGAGI. The junction had 6 bases not matched to a gene; V was cut back by 6 bases and J by 7 bases. The chain's CDR3 is CASRTGGRIGELFF. CDR3 DNA sequence: TGTGCCAGCAGAACAGGGGGCAGGATCGGGGAGCTGTTTTTT.

This clonotype appeared many times. The chain couples TRBV2 to TRBJ1-2; D not certain. The CDR3 is 13 residues long. V was clipped by 6 bases and J by 7 bases, with 15 bases between them. Germline V gene sequence: CDR1 SNHLY, CDR2 FYNNEI. CDR3 residues: CASSEGQLGGYTF. The CDR3 nucleotides are TGTGCCAGCAGCGAGGGTCAGCTGGGTGGCTACACCTTC.

This clonotype was seen repeatedly, ten times or more. The chain joins TRBV4-2 to TRBJ1-5; a weak D match, TRBD1 (5 bases). The CDR3 has 15 amino acids. Trimming shortened V by 0 bases and J by 3 bases, and 9 bases separated the two germline ends. Germline assignment: CDR1 LGHNA and CDR2 YNFKEQ. The CDR3 loop is CASSQEDTNNQPQHF. CDR3 nucleotides: TGTGCCAGCAGCCAAGAGGACACAAACAATCAGCCCCAGCATTTT.

In this sample, this clonotype turned up many times. This rearrangement joins TRBV4-1 to TRBJ1-5, with unresolved D. The germline V and J ends were trimmed by 9 bases and 5 bases, with 20 bases remaining between them. Germline loops: CDR1 MGHRA, CDR2 YSYEKL. The CDR3 spans 15 residues. The CDR3 DNA sequence: TGCGCCAGGACAAAGGGATCCCCCTGCGATCAGCCCCAGCATTTT. It encodes CARTKGSPCDQPQHF.

At least ten counts were recorded for this clonotype. The chain has TRBV11-2 and TRBJ2-1; perhaps D is TRBD1 or TRBD2 (5 bases each). The CDR3 loop spans 14 amino acids. V was shortened by 2 bases and J by 5 bases, with 10 bases between the two germline ends. CDR1 is SGHAT and CDR2 is FQNNGV in the germline V gene. CDR3 region: CASSLWDLNNEQFF. As DNA, the CDR3 is TGTGCCAGCAGCTTATGGGACCTGAACAATGAGCAGTTCTTC.